One and the same sample provided the 29 T cell receptor beta chains below, sequenced in a study of cytomegalovirus exposure and HLA in healthy donors. The PCR used 60 Vbeta and 13 Jbeta primers. The method was immunoSEQ multiplex PCR; TCRdb's version includes in-frame clones alone and lacks a portion of them. The profile covers under 200,000 clones, with approximately 80% appearing a single time and about 2.3% taken by the ten largest. Source material: PBMCs. The receptor set was obtained from a woman between 45 and 60 years old in good health and CMV-seronegative.

This clone was observed a handful of times. The V and J genes are TRBV7-6 and TRBJ2-5; 12 nucleotides agree with TRBD2. The CDR3 totals 16 residues. With 4 bases clipped from V and 5 bases from J, the junction kept 8 bases outside the gene matches. Per germline, CDR1 SGHVS and CDR2 FNYEAQ. CDR3 sequence reads: CASSSSSGGGMETQYF. As DNA, the CDR3 is TGTGCCAGCAGCTCATCTAGCGGGGGGGGAATGGAGACCCAGTACTTC.

The chain links TRBV6-1 to TRBJ2-1, with 10 bases aligning to TRBD1. This CDR3 comprises 13 residues. Trimming took 6 bases from V and 9 from J; bases not matched to a gene: 5. The germline V gene has CDR1 MNHNS and CDR2 SASEGT. Written as DNA, the CDR3 is TGTGCCAGCAGGGGGACAGGGGTAAGTGAGCAGTTCTTC. Protein sequence: CASRGTGVSEQFF.

The chain carries TRBV9 and TRBJ1-4, with TRBD1 matching over 9 bases. CDR3 length equals 15 residues. The germline V gene has CDR1 SGDLS and CDR2 YYNGEE. The junction had 4 bases not matched to a gene; V was cut back by 3 bases and J by 4 bases. DNA for the CDR3: TGTGCCAGCAGCGCCGGGGACAGGGATAATGAAAAACTGTTTTTT. It specifies CASSAGDRDNEKLFF.

This clone was observed a few times. CDR3 protein: CASSPSAQNQPQHF. As DNA, the CDR3 is TGTGCCAGCTCACCTTCGGCACAGAATCAGCCCCAGCATTTT. The chain joins TRBV18 to TRBJ1-5; D uncertain. The CDR3 spans 14 residues. V gave up 3 bases and J gave up 4 bases, with 10 bases separating them. Per germline, CDR1 KGHSH and CDR2 LQKENI.

The chain carries TRBV18 and TRBJ1-5; 9 nucleotides match TRBD1. V shed 3 bases and J 3 bases; nucleotides not matched to a gene: 3. Germline lookup yields CDR1 KGHSH and CDR2 LQKENI. The CDR3 extends over 15 amino acids. In nucleotides, the CDR3 is TGTGCCAGCTCACCGGGACAGGGAGACAATCAGCCCCAGCATTTT. Translation: CASSPGQGDNQPQHF.

The V call is TRBV18, the J call TRBJ1-1; no reliable D call. The V end lost 6 bases, the J end lost 6 bases, and 8 bases lay between the germline ends. The CDR3 contains 11 residues. Germline CDR1 reads KGHSH; CDR2 reads LQKENI. CDR3 amino acids: CASSPGPEAFF. The DNA for the CDR3 is TGTGCCAGCTCCCCCGGTCCTGAAGCTTTCTTT.

About this clone itself: Compared with germline, one end of the junction differs, possibly owing to a read error. The sample holds other DNA sequences that translate to the same CDR3. The chain employs TRBV27 and TRBJ1-2; 8 bases map to TRBD1. Per germline, CDR1 MNHEY and CDR2 SMNVEV (reference sequence). This CDR3 has 14 residues. The CDR3 reads CASSPGGYRDGYTF. In DNA, the CDR3 is TGCGCCAGCAGTCCAGGGGGCTATCGTGATGGCTACACCTTC.

The chain is built from TRBV7-6 and TRBJ1-5, with 7 bases that match TRBD1. CDR1 is SGHVS, CDR2 FNYEAQ, per germline. The CDR3 has 13 residues. V lost 8 bases and J lost 2; bases outside the gene matches: 3. CDR3 loop: CASAGQGNQPQHF. The CDR3 DNA follows: TGTGCCAGCGCAGGACAGGGCAATCAGCCCCAGCATTTT.

The chain employs TRBV7-9 and TRBJ2-7; 14 nucleotides align to TRBD2. The CDR3 covers 16 residues. V shed 5 bases and J 6 bases; nucleotides not matched to a gene: 9. Germline V gene data show CDR1 as SEHNR and CDR2 as FQNEAQ (reference sequence). In DNA, the CDR3 is TGTGCCAGCAGCCCCCCGGGACTAGCGGGGGCGGGCGAGCAGTACTTC. This sequence encodes CASSPPGLAGAGEQYF.

The chain has TRBV30 and TRBJ2-7; D perhaps matches TRBD1 (6 bases). This CDR3 spans 12 amino acids. The ends were cut back, 3 bases at V and 4 bases at J, with 10 bases in the middle. CDR1 and CDR2 (germline): GTSNPN, SVGIG (reference sequence). In DNA, the CDR3 is TGTGCCTGGAGGGAACAGGGTTACGAGCAGTACTTC. Translating it yields CAWREQGYEQYF.

This clone is a singleton in its sample. The rearrangement uses TRBV30 and TRBJ1-1; 9 nucleotides match TRBD1. Germline loops: CDR1 GTSNPN, CDR2 SVGIG (reference sequence). The CDR3 covers 12 residues. V shed 2 bases, J shed 7 bases, and the junction held 2 bases outside the gene matches. As DNA, the CDR3 is TGTGCCTGGAGTTTGGGACAGGGTGAAGCTTTCTTT. Its translation: CAWSLGQGEAFF.

The chain couples TRBV7-2 to TRBJ2-5; maybe TRBD2 (5 bases). The germline CDR1 and CDR2 sequences are SGHTA and FQGNSA. This CDR3 comprises 16 residues. The V and J ends lost 1 base and 5 bases respectively, with 17 bases between them. Here the CDR3 reads CASSLGLFPGRETQYF. CDR3 sequence (DNA): TGTGCCAGCAGCTTAGGCTTGTTCCCGGGAAGGGAGACCCAGTACTTC.

The J gene is TRBJ1-2, the V gene TRBV28; D might be TRBD1 (5 bases). The CDR3 covers 15 residues. V was trimmed by 8 bases and J by 0 bases, leaving 16 bases between them. Germline values: CDR1 MDHEN, CDR2 SYDVKM. CDR3 amino acids: CASCGGGVANYGYTF. The CDR3 DNA is TGTGCCAGCTGTGGTGGGGGGGTAGCTAACTATGGCTACACCTTC.

Only a few counts were recorded for this clone. The genes are TRBV4-3 and TRBJ2-5, with 8 bases fitting TRBD1. The CDR3 has 17 residues. J was trimmed by 0 bases and V by 0 bases; bases with no gene match: 6. The V gene's germline CDR1 is LGHNA and CDR2 YSLEER. The CDR3 region is CASSQDWTGSYQETQYF. Here the CDR3 DNA reads TGCGCCAGCAGCCAAGATTGGACAGGGTCTTACCAAGAGACCCAGTACTTC.

The rearrangement uses TRBV25-1 and TRBJ1-5; 8 bases are a match to TRBD1. V was clipped by 8 bases and J by 4 bases; unmatched bases: 7. Germline CDR1 reads MGHDK; CDR2 reads SYGVNS. The CDR3 is 14 residues long. The CDR3 DNA follows: TGTGCCAGCCGAGGACAGGGCCAAAATCAGCCCCAGCATTTT. Translated: CASRGQGQNQPQHF.

The gene calls are TRBV28 and TRBJ1-3; D is unclear. V was trimmed by 2 bases and J by 5 bases, leaving 4 bases between them. This CDR3 is 12 amino acids long. Germline CDR1 reads MDHEN; CDR2 reads SYDVKM. The CDR3: CASSLVRNTIYF. In DNA form, the CDR3 reads TGTGCCAGCAGTTTAGTTAGAAACACCATATATTTT.

CDR3 coding DNA: TGTGCCAGCAGCTTGGGTCGGACAGATACGCAGTATTTT. Protein product: CASSLGRTDTQYF. The chain carries TRBV5-8 and TRBJ2-3; D is uncertain. The CDR3 covers 13 residues. The V and J ends lost 0 bases and 3 bases respectively, with 5 bases between them. Germline V gene data show CDR1 as SGHTS and CDR2 as YDEGEE.

A remark on this clone: Germline and junction disagree at one end, which may indicate a read error. This rearrangement joins TRBV7-9 to TRBJ2-7; no firm D call. Germline CDR1 reads SEHNR; CDR2 reads FQNEAQ (reference sequence). This CDR3 has 12 amino acids. In DNA, the CDR3 is TGTTCCAGCAGCGACTTAACCTACGAGCAGTACTTC. Residues: CSSSDLTYEQYF.

In the case of this clone: The junction departs from the called germline gene at one end, perhaps through a read error. This rearrangement joins TRBV7-9 to TRBJ2-2; tentatively, D is TRBD2 (5 bases). From germline, CDR1 is SEHNR and CDR2 FQNEAQ (reference sequence). This CDR3 region has 12 residues. In nucleotides, the CDR3 is TGTTCCAGCAGCTTAGCGCGGCAGAGTCTGTTTTTT. It is translated as CSSSLARQSLFF.

The J gene is TRBJ1-6, the V gene TRBV4-2; possibly TRBD1 for D (5 bases). Germline CDR1 LGHNA, CDR2 YNFKEQ. The CDR3 consists of 17 residues. V was cut by 2 bases and J by 7 bases, with 18 bases left in between. The CDR3 here is CASSQPPGGGNNSPLHF. CDR3 coding DNA: TGTGCCAGCAGCCAACCCCCGGGCGGGGGGAACAATTCACCCCTCCACTTT.

This chain links TRBV14 with TRBJ2-4, with D unresolved. Germline CDR1 is SGHDN and CDR2 is FVKESK. The CDR3 extends over 13 amino acids. V was clipped by 0 bases and J by 12 bases, with 12 bases between them. The CDR3 protein is CASSQDRLADQYF. The CDR3 region has the DNA TGTGCCAGCAGCCAAGACCGGTTGGCGGATCAGTACTTC.

This chain joins TRBV4-3 and TRBJ2-3; D is perhaps TRBD2 (6 bases). CDR3 length: 15 residues. CDR1 is LGHNA, CDR2 YSLEER, per germline. V was cut by 6 bases and J by 4 bases, with 17 bases left in between. The chain's CDR3 is CASSPGWGVADTQYF. CDR3 nucleotides: TGCGCCAGCAGTCCAGGTTGGGGGGTAGCAGATACGCAGTATTTT.

The chain joins TRBV7-2 to TRBJ2-5; a possible D gene is TRBD2 (6 bases). The CDR3 contains 14 residues. Germline lookup yields CDR1 SGHTA and CDR2 FQGNSA. Between the trimmed V and J ends, which lost 5 bases and 5 bases, there was a span of 15 bases. The CDR3 nucleotides read TGTGCCAGCAGCCAGACTAGTCTTGGCGAGACCCAGTACTTC. The encoded protein is CASSQTSLGETQYF.

The chain combines TRBV7-2 with TRBJ2-1, with D maybe TRBD2 (6 bases). V was shortened by 3 bases and J by 5 bases, with 11 bases between the two germline ends. Per germline, CDR1 SGHTA and CDR2 FQGNSA. This CDR3 has 14 residues. CDR3 DNA sequence: TGTGCCAGCAGCTTTGCGGGGTGGAACAATGAGCAGTTCTTC. Translation gives CASSFAGWNNEQFF.

This clone appeared once. The CDR3 DNA follows: TGTGCCACCACCACGGGAGAAAAGGGTTCACCCCTCCACTTT. It codes for CATTTGEKGSPLHF. V usage is TRBV27 and J usage is TRBJ1-6; D not resolved. The CDR3 runs 14 residues. Trimming took 10 bases from V and 9 from J, leaving 19 bases between them. CDR1 and CDR2 from the germline V gene are MNHEY and SMNVEV (reference sequence).

This clone was recorded only once. The chain couples TRBV28 to TRBJ2-5; 7 bases are a match to TRBD2. V was clipped by 5 bases and J by 5 bases; unmatched bases: 14. Germline CDR1 MDHEN, CDR2 SYDVKM. The CDR3 is 16 amino acids. CDR3 nucleotide sequence: TGTGCCAGCAGTGAATTCGGTAGGGGAGGGCCCGAGACCCAGTACTTC. Its protein product is CASSEFGRGGPETQYF.

The gene calls are TRBV6-1 and TRBJ1-2; possibly TRBD1 for D (6 bases). Per germline, CDR1 MNHNS and CDR2 SASEGT. The CDR3 is made up of 15 amino acids. Between the trimmed V and J ends, which lost 7 bases and 4 bases, there was a span of 19 bases. The DNA for the CDR3 is TGTGCCAGCACCATCGGACAGCCGGCGGGCTATGGCTACACCTTC. Translation gives CASTIGQPAGYGYTF.

V usage is TRBV5-1 and J usage is TRBJ2-5; 8 bases line up with TRBD2. With V trimmed by 3 bases and J by 5 bases, 3 bases remained unmatched. Germline CDR1 and CDR2: SGHRS and YFSETQ. The CDR3 totals 13 residues. The CDR3 region has the DNA TGCGCCAGCAGCTGGGGCGGGGGGGAGACCCAGTACTTC. It specifies CASSWGGGETQYF. The variable domain in full, completed from reference TRBV5-1 and TRBJ2-5, reads KAGVTQTPRYLIKTRGQQVTLSCSPISGHRSVSWYQQTPGQGLQFLFEYFSETQRNKGNFPGRFSGRQFSNSRSEMNVSTLELGDSALYLCASSWGGGETQYFGPGTRLLVL.

This clone was found once. V and J are TRBV28 and TRBJ1-4; TRBD1 is a possible D gene (6 bases). Trimming cost V 7 bases and J 2 bases, with 17 bases left between them. The CDR3 length is 16 residues. Germline-derived CDR1 and CDR2 are MDHEN and SYDVKM. The CDR3 sequence: CASKTRGAGTNEKLFF. CDR3 coding DNA: TGTGCCAGCAAGACTCGGGGGGCAGGGACTAATGAAAAACTGTTTTTT.